The T cell receptor beta chain described here comes from a study of shared clonotypes between healthy human individuals. Across several immunoSEQ plates, the genomic DNA of each subset was split evenly. Libraries were prepared by immunoSEQ multiplex PCR; TCRdb keeps only in-frame clonotypes and omits some of them. The table shows about 2.1 million clones, with 80% to 95% occurring only once. Selected positively for CCR7 and CD45RO-negative, naive CD8 cells excluded terminally differentiated effector memory CD45RA+ cells. Turning to this clone: The antigen remains undetermined.

Germline values: CDR1 MNHEY, CDR2 SVGAGI. V gave up 6 bases and J gave up 3 bases; unmatched junction bases: 8. This CDR3 has 14 amino acids. Study-level results: Researchers found naive subsets generally carried larger estimated richness than memory subsets. Few donors limited the genetic and exposure-history diversity represented.

The sequence was obtained from a man aged 18 to 30 in good health. Some clones in this sample may be carry-over from other donors' samples. The chain employs TRBV6-5 and TRBJ2-7, with 7 bases identical to TRBD1. Material: naive CD8+ T cells from PBMCs. CDR3 sequence: CASSLRDRYYEQYF. Written as DNA, the CDR3 is TGTGCCAGCAGCCTCCGGGACAGATACTACGAGCAGTACTTC.